This T cell receptor beta chain was profiled in a study of beta chain features in type 1 diabetes. Study conclusions and caveats: Within each of all four CD4+ subsets, Type 1 diabetes patients had TCRB CDR3s that were moderately but significantly shorter.

The study reverse transcribed the entire isolated RNA, so it sequenced expressed TCRB transcripts. The assay was immunoSEQ multiplex PCR, and TCRdb's table has in-frame clones only and misses some. The sample has 250,000 or so clones, 68% seen once. Germline CDR1 reads SGDLS; CDR2 reads YYNGEE. V lost 0 bases, J lost 3 bases, and 4 bases lay in between. The CDR3 sequence is 13 residues long. With respect to this clone: Antigen: not known. The sample carries other DNA sequences with the same CDR3.

Using CD45RO/CCR7/CD25/CD127/CD95/CD27, CD4+ naive, central memory, regulatory and stem cell-like memory cells were sorted. Each sorted population was over 95% pure. This sequence originates from a young man in good health. Sequencing input: naive CD4+ T cells from blood. The chain couples TRBV9 to TRBJ2-1; D not resolved. The CDR3 spells CASSVADYNEQFF. CDR3 coding DNA: TGTGCCAGCAGCGTAGCAGACTACAATGAGCAGTTCTTC.